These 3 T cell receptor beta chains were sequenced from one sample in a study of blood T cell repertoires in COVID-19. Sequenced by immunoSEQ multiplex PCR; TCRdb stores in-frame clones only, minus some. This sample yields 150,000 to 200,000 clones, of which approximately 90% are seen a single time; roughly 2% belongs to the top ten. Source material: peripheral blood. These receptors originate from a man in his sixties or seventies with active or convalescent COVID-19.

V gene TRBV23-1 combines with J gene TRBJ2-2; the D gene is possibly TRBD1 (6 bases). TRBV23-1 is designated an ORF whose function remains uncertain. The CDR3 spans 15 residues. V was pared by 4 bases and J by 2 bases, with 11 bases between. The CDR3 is CASSRHRDNTGELFF. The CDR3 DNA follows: TGCGCCAGCAGTCGTCACAGGGATAACACCGGGGAGCTGTTTTTT.

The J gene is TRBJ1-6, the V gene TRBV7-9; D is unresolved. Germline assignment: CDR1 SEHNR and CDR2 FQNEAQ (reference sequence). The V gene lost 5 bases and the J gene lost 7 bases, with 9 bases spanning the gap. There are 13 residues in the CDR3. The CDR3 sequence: CASSQEINSPLHF. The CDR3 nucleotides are TGTGCCAGCAGCCAAGAGATAAATTCACCCCTCCACTTT.

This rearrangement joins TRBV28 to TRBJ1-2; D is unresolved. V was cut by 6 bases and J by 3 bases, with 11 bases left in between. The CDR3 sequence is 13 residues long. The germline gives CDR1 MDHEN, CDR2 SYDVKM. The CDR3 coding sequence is TGTGCCAGCAGCCCCGCACAGTACTATGGCTACACCTTC. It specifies CASSPAQYYGYTF.